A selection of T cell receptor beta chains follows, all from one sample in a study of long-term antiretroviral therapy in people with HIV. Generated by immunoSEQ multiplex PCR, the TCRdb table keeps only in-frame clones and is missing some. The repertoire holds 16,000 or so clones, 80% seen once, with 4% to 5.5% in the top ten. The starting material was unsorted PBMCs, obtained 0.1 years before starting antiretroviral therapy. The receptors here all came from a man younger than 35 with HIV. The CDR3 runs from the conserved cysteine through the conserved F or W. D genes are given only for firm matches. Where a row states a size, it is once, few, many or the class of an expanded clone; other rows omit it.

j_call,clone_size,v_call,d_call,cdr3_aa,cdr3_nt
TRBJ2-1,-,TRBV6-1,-,CASTLGRYNEQFF,TGTGCCAGCACTCTAGGGAGGTACAATGAGCAGTTCTTC
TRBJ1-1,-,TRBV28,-,CASKADSLNTEAFF,TGTGCCAGCAAGGCTGACTCTTTGAACACTGAAGCTTTCTTT
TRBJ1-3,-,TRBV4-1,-,CASSQDSGAGNTIYF,TGCGCCAGCAGCCAAGATTCGGGGGCTGGAAACACCATATATTTT
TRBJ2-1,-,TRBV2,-,CASSVVVGLNEQFF,TGTGCCAGCAGTGTTGTGGTGGGTCTTAATGAGCAGTTCTTC
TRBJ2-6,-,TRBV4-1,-,CASSQFLVSGANVLTF,TGCGCCAGCAGCCAATTTTTGGTCTCTGGGGCCAACGTCCTGACTTTC
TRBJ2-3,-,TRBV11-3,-,CASSLGSGGTDTQYF,TGTGCCAGCAGCTTAGGGTCAGGGGGCACAGATACGCAGTATTTT
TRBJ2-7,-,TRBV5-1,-,CASSLVFGTSYEQYF,TGCGCCAGCAGCTTGGTATTCGGCACCTCCTACGAGCAGTACTTC
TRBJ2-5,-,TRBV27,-,CASSRLTGLETQYF,TGTGCCAGCAGTCGCCTAACAGGGCTGGAGACCCAGTACTTC
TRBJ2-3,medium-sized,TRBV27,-,CASSSPEVGDTQYF,TGTGCCAGCAGTTCCCCCGAGGTAGGGGATACGCAGTATTTT
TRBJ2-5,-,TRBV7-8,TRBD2,CASSLQGASGRQETQYF,TGTGCCAGCAGCTTACAGGGTGCTAGCGGGAGGCAAGAGACCCAGTACTTC
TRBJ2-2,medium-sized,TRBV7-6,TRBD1,CASSLGQGAGELFF,TGTGCCAGCAGCCTGGGACAGGGGGCGGGGGAGCTGTTTTTT
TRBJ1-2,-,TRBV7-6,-,CASSERPRSYGYTF,TGTGCCAGCAGCGAGAGGCCCCGGAGCTATGGCTACACCTTC
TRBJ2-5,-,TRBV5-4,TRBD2,CAARLAGDGSQYF,TGTGCCGCTAGACTAGCGGGGGACGGGTCCCAGTACTTC
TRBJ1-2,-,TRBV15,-,CATSRDSRGDYGYTF,TGTGCCACCAGCAGAGATTCAAGGGGCGACTATGGCTACACCTTC